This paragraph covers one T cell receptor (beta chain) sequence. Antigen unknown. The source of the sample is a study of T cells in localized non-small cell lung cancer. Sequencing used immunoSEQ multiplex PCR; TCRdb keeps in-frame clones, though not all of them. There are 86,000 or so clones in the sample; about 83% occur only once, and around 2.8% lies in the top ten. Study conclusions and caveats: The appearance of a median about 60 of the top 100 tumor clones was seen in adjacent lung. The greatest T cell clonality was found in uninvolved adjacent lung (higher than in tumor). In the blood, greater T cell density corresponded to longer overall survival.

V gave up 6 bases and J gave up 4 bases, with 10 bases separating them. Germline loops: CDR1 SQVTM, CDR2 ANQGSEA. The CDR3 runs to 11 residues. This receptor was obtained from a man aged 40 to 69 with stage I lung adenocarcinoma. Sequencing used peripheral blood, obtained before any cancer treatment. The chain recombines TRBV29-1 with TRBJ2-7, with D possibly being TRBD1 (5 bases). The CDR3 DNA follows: TGCAGCGTGACAGTTTCGTACGAGCAGTACTTC. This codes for CSVTVSYEQYF.